The 16 T cell receptor beta chains below come from one sample, sequenced in a study of shared clonotypes between healthy human individuals. The naive CD8 population came from CD45RO-negative cells selected for CCR7, without terminally differentiated effector memory CD45RA+ cells. Sequencing used immunoSEQ multiplex PCR; TCRdb keeps in-frame clones, though not all of them. The data hold about 2.1 million clones, with roughly 93% observed a single time. The sequenced sample consisted of naive CD8+ T cells from PBMCs. The receptors derive from a young man in good health. Some clones in this sample may be carry-over from other donors' samples.

This clone has a single count. V and J are TRBV7-2 and TRBJ2-2; 9 bases fit TRBD1. J gave up 7 bases and V 4 bases, and 7 bases lay outside the gene matches. CDR3 length: 15 residues. Looked up from germline, CDR1 is SGHTA and CDR2 is FQGNSA. The CDR3 coding sequence is TGTGCCAGCAGCTCCGACAGGGGGAGAGGCGGGGAGCTGTTTTTT. Amino acids: CASSSDRGRGGELFF.

The V and J genes are TRBV11-2 and TRBJ2-1; no reliable D call. The V and J ends lost 0 bases and 5 bases respectively, with 11 bases between them. Germline V lookup: CDR1 SGHAT, CDR2 FQNNGV. This CDR3 comprises 15 residues. The CDR3 reads CASSLDQVGHNEQFF. In nucleotides, the CDR3 is TGTGCCAGCAGCTTAGATCAGGTAGGCCACAATGAGCAGTTCTTC.

This chain joins TRBV7-9 and TRBJ2-2, with 11 bases aligning to TRBD2. V lost 0 bases and J lost 10; bases outside the gene matches: 4. CDR1 is SEHNR, CDR2 FQNEAQ, per germline (reference sequence). The CDR3 is 15 residues long. The CDR3 sequence: CASSLAGTSGQELFF. CDR3 DNA sequence: TGTGCCAGCAGCTTAGCTGGGACTAGCGGACAGGAGCTGTTTTTT.

This clone was picked up one time. The chain carries TRBV7-2 and TRBJ1-2; weak D call: TRBD1 (5 bases). Trimming took 1 base from V and 6 from J, leaving 9 bases between them. This CDR3 is 13 amino acids long. Germline loops: CDR1 SGHTA, CDR2 FQGNSA. The CDR3 DNA reads as TGTGCCAGCAGCTTAGTGCTCAGGGATGGCTACACCTTC. Amino acid sequence: CASSLVLRDGYTF.

The chain joins TRBV27 to TRBJ2-7, with a possible D match to TRBD2 (6 bases). From germline, CDR1 is MNHEY and CDR2 SMNVEV (reference sequence). V was clipped by 4 bases and J by 4 bases, with 26 bases between them. The CDR3 extends over 18 amino acids. CDR3 loop: CASSWSGNSLAVHYEQYF. The DNA of the CDR3 is TGTGCCAGCAGTTGGTCGGGGAACAGCTTAGCGGTACATTACGAGCAGTACTTC.

The gene calls are TRBV5-1 and TRBJ2-7; 7 bases line up with TRBD2. CDR1 is SGHRS and CDR2 is YFSETQ in the germline V gene. The V segment lost 2 bases and the J segment 5 bases; nucleotides outside the gene matches: 7. This CDR3 has 14 residues. Here the CDR3 DNA reads TGCGCCAGCAGCTTCGAGGGAGGGCTTGACGAGCAGTACTTC. The encoded protein is CASSFEGGLDEQYF. Combining the CDR3 with reference TRBV5-1 and TRBJ2-7 gives the whole variable domain KAGVTQTPRYLIKTRGQQVTLSCSPISGHRSVSWYQQTPGQGLQFLFEYFSETQRNKGNFPGRFSGRQFSNSRSEMNVSTLELGDSALYLCASSFEGGLDEQYFGPGTRLTVT.

This chain links TRBV2 with TRBJ2-7; a weak D match, TRBD2 (6 bases). Trimming stripped 5 bases from V and 0 bases from J, with 11 bases between. CDR1 is SNHLY, CDR2 FYNNEI, per germline. The CDR3 consists of 14 residues. This CDR3 is CASSSLAHSYEQYF. The CDR3 bases are TGTGCCAGCAGTTCTCTAGCGCACTCCTACGAGCAGTACTTC.

The chain employs TRBV27 and TRBJ2-7; tentative D call: TRBD1 (5 bases). Trimming cost V 6 bases and J 1 base, with 10 bases left between them. The CDR3 runs 13 residues. Germline V gene lookup returns CDR1 MNHEY and CDR2 SMNVEV (reference sequence). CDR3 loop: CASRPAGSYEQYF. The CDR3 nucleotides are TGTGCCAGCAGGCCAGCAGGGTCCTACGAGCAGTACTTC.

This rearrangement joins TRBV15 to TRBJ1-1; D unclear. V shed 4 bases and J shed 10 bases, with 13 bases lying between them. The CDR3 totals 12 residues. The germline gives CDR1 LNHNV, CDR2 YYDKDF (reference sequence). The CDR3 loop reads CATSTPTSLAFF. The CDR3 DNA reads TGTGCCACCAGCACCCCCACATCTTTAGCTTTCTTT.

The chain links TRBV2 to TRBJ1-1; no reliable D call. This CDR3 is 16 amino acids long. Germline assignment: CDR1 SNHLY and CDR2 FYNNEI. The V and J ends lost 4 bases and 5 bases respectively, with 20 bases between them. For the CDR3, the DNA is TGTGCCAGCAGTGTAAGGTCCGGCGCGGCAAGAACTGAAGCTTTCTTT. It specifies CASSVRSGAARTEAFF.

V is TRBV19 and J is TRBJ2-1; 8 bases map to TRBD2. V shed 5 bases and J 2 bases; nucleotides not matched to a gene: 5. This CDR3 contains 15 residues. Germline lookup yields CDR1 LNHDA and CDR2 SQIVND (reference sequence). The CDR3 reads CASSGSGRAYNEQFF. CDR3 coding DNA: TGTGCCAGTAGTGGAAGCGGGAGAGCCTACAATGAGCAGTTCTTC.

In DNA, the CDR3 is TGTGCCAGCAGTGAAGCGGAGGAGGGGTACAATGAGCAGTTCTTC. Its translation is CASSEAEEGYNEQFF. The chain links TRBV6-1 to TRBJ2-1; possibly TRBD2 for D (6 bases). CDR1 MNHNS and CDR2 SASEGT come from the germline V gene. V lost 0 bases to trimming and J lost 4 bases, with 10 bases between them. The CDR3 covers 15 residues.

This clone was detected only once. Other DNA sequences within the sample encode an identical CDR3. The rearrangement links TRBV4-3 to TRBJ2-2; D is unclear. The CDR3 totals 15 residues. Germline CDR1 is LGHNA and CDR2 is YSLEER. Trimming removed 0 bases from V and 3 bases from J, with 8 bases in between. As DNA, the CDR3 is TGCGCCAGCAGCCAAGATAGGAGATACACCGGGGAGCTGTTTTTT. It yields the protein CASSQDRRYTGELFF.

The V gene is TRBV11-2, the J gene TRBJ2-4; weak D call: TRBD2 (5 bases). This CDR3 spans 18 amino acids. Germline assignment: CDR1 SGHAT and CDR2 FQNNGV. V lost 4 bases and J lost 0, with 19 bases in between. Here the CDR3 reads CASSWWTGNTLAKNIQYF. DNA for the CDR3: TGTGCCAGCAGCTGGTGGACGGGAAATACCCTAGCCAAAAACATTCAGTACTTC.

The rearrangement uses TRBV6-5 and TRBJ2-5; 7 bases agree with TRBD1. The CDR3 covers 14 residues. Germline V gene lookup returns CDR1 MNHEY and CDR2 SVGAGI. V was clipped by 7 bases and J by 1 base; unmatched bases: 6. The CDR3 protein is CASTSDRTQETQYF. The CDR3 nucleotides are TGTGCCAGCACCTCGGACAGGACCCAAGAGACCCAGTACTTC.

This chain uses TRBV19 with TRBJ1-2, with D tentatively TRBD1 (5 bases). Germline V gene data show CDR1 as LNHDA and CDR2 as SQIVND (reference sequence). The V end lost 0 bases, the J end lost 5 bases, and 19 bases lay between the germline ends. There are 17 residues in the CDR3. The CDR3 coding sequence is TGTGCCAGTAGTATAGATCGGAAGGGGATCCTCGGGTATGGCTACACCTTC. It encodes CASSIDRKGILGYGYTF.